The present T cell receptor (beta chain) was sequenced within a study of Graves' ophthalmopathy and Graves' hyperthyroidism. The authors amplified TCR beta CDR3 regions from RNA transcripts. First-round RT-PCR relied on HTBI primers, and a second-round multiplex PCR came next. TCRdb itself ran the multiplex PCR reads through MiXCR, one entry per CDR3 protein. The table shows around 1,200,000 distinct CDR3 sequences, with 35% to 40% occurring only once. General study results and limits: Most expanded clonotypes in thyroid above 0.001 frequency also showed up in blood. Ophthalmopathy progression predictions by the model showed nearly 75% specificity and approximately 71% sensitivity.

The CDR3 is made up of 14 amino acids. V was pared by 0 bases and J by 7 bases, with 9 bases between. Remarks on this clonotype: What it binds is not known.

Sequenced: peripheral blood or thyroid tissue (not recorded which). The source of this sequence is an adult man with Graves' hyperthyroidism. The chain uses TRBV12-3 or TRBV12-4 and TRBJ1-4, with D possibly being TRBD1 (5 bases). This chain's CDR3 is CASSLAPGFEKLFF. The CDR3 nucleotides read TGTGCCAGCAGTTTAGCTCCAGGGTTTGAAAAACTGTTTTTT.